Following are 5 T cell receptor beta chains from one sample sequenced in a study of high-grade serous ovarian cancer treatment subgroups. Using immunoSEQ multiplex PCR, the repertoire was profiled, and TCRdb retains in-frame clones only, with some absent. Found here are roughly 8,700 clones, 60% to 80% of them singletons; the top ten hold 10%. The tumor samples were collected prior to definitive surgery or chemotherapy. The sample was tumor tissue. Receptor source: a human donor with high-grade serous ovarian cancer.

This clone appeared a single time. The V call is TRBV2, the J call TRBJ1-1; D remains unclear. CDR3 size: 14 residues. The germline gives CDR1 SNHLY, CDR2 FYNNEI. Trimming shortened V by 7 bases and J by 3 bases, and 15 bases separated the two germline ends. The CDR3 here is CASTLGLGYTEAFF. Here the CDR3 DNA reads TGTGCCAGCACCCTAGGGCTAGGGTACACTGAAGCTTTCTTT.

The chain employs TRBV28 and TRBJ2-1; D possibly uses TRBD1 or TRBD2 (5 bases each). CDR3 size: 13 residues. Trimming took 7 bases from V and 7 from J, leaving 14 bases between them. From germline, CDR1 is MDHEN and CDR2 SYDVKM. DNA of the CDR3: TGTGCCAGCACGTCCGGGGCGTATAATGAGCAGTTCTTC. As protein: CASTSGAYNEQFF.

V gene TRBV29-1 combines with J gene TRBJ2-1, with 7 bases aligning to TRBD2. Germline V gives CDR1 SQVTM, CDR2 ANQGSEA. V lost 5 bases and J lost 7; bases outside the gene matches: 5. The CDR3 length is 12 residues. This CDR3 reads CSVSKLANEQFF. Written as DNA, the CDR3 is TGCAGCGTTAGTAAACTAGCGAATGAGCAGTTCTTC.

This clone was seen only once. CDR3 region: CAISGGSAPLHEQYF. CDR3 coding DNA: TGTGCCATCAGTGGGGGGAGCGCGCCGCTCCACGAGCAGTACTTC. V is TRBV10-3 and J is TRBJ2-7; D is perhaps TRBD1 or TRBD2 (5 bases each). Germline V gene sequence: CDR1 ENHRY, CDR2 SYGVKD. The V end was cut by 4 bases, the J end by 5 bases, with 18 bases between. The CDR3 covers 15 residues.

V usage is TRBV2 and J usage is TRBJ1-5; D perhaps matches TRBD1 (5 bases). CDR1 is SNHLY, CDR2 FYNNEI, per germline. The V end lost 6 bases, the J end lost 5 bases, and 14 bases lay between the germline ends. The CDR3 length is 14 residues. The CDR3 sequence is CASRETGTDQPQHF. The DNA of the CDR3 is TGTGCCAGCAGGGAGACTGGGACGGATCAGCCCCAGCATTTT. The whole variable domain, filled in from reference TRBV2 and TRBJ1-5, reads EPEVTQTPSHQVTQMGQEVILRCVPISNHLYFYWYRQILGQKVEFLVSFYNNEISEKSEIFDDQFSVERPDGSNFTLKIRSTKLEDSAMYFCASRETGTDQPQHFGDGTRLSIL.